This T cell receptor beta chain was sequenced for a study of T cell responses to AZD1222 COVID-19 vaccine. On this clone: Antigen: not known.

TCRdb's copy holds only in-frame clones and misses some; the assay was immunoSEQ multiplex PCR. The sample includes about 120,000 clones, roughly 90% of them seen just once. Study-level results: Variant regions that are unmutated are reportedly the target of nearly half of spike-specific TCRs.

Germline-derived CDR1 and CDR2 are KGHSH and LQKENI. This CDR3 spans 16 amino acids. V gave up 0 bases and J gave up 0 bases, with 9 bases separating them. The V gene is TRBV18, the J gene TRBJ1-5, with D maybe TRBD1 (5 bases). This sequence originates from an adult who received the AZD1222 COVID-19 vaccine. Sequenced material: peripheral blood, taken 28 days after the second AZD1222 dose. The CDR3 DNA reads TGTGCCAGCTCACCACCTTCAGGGTATAGCAATCAGCCCCAGCATTTT. Translation: CASSPPSGYSNQPQHF.